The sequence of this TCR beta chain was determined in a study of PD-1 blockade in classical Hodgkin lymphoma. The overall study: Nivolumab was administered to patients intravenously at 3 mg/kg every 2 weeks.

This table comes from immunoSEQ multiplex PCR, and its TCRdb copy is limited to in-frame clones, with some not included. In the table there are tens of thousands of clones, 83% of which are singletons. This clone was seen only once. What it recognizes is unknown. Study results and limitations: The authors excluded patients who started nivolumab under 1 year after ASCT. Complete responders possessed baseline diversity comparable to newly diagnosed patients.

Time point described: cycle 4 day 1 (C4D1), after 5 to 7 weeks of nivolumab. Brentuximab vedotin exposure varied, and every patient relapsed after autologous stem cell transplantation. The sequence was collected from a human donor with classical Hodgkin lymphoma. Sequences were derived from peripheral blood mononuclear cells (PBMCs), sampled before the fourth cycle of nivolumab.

The CDR3 loop reads CASSQRLGGTSTWTPYEQYF. The CDR3 coding sequence is TGTGCCAGCAGCCAAAGATTAGGCGGTACTAGCACTTGGACCCCCTACGAGCAGTACTTC. V gene TRBV4-2 combines with J gene TRBJ2-7; tentative D call: TRBD2 (6 bases). The CDR3 runs 20 residues. Germline-derived CDR1 and CDR2 are LGHNA and YNFKEQ. The V and J ends lost 2 bases and 2 bases respectively, with 28 bases between them.